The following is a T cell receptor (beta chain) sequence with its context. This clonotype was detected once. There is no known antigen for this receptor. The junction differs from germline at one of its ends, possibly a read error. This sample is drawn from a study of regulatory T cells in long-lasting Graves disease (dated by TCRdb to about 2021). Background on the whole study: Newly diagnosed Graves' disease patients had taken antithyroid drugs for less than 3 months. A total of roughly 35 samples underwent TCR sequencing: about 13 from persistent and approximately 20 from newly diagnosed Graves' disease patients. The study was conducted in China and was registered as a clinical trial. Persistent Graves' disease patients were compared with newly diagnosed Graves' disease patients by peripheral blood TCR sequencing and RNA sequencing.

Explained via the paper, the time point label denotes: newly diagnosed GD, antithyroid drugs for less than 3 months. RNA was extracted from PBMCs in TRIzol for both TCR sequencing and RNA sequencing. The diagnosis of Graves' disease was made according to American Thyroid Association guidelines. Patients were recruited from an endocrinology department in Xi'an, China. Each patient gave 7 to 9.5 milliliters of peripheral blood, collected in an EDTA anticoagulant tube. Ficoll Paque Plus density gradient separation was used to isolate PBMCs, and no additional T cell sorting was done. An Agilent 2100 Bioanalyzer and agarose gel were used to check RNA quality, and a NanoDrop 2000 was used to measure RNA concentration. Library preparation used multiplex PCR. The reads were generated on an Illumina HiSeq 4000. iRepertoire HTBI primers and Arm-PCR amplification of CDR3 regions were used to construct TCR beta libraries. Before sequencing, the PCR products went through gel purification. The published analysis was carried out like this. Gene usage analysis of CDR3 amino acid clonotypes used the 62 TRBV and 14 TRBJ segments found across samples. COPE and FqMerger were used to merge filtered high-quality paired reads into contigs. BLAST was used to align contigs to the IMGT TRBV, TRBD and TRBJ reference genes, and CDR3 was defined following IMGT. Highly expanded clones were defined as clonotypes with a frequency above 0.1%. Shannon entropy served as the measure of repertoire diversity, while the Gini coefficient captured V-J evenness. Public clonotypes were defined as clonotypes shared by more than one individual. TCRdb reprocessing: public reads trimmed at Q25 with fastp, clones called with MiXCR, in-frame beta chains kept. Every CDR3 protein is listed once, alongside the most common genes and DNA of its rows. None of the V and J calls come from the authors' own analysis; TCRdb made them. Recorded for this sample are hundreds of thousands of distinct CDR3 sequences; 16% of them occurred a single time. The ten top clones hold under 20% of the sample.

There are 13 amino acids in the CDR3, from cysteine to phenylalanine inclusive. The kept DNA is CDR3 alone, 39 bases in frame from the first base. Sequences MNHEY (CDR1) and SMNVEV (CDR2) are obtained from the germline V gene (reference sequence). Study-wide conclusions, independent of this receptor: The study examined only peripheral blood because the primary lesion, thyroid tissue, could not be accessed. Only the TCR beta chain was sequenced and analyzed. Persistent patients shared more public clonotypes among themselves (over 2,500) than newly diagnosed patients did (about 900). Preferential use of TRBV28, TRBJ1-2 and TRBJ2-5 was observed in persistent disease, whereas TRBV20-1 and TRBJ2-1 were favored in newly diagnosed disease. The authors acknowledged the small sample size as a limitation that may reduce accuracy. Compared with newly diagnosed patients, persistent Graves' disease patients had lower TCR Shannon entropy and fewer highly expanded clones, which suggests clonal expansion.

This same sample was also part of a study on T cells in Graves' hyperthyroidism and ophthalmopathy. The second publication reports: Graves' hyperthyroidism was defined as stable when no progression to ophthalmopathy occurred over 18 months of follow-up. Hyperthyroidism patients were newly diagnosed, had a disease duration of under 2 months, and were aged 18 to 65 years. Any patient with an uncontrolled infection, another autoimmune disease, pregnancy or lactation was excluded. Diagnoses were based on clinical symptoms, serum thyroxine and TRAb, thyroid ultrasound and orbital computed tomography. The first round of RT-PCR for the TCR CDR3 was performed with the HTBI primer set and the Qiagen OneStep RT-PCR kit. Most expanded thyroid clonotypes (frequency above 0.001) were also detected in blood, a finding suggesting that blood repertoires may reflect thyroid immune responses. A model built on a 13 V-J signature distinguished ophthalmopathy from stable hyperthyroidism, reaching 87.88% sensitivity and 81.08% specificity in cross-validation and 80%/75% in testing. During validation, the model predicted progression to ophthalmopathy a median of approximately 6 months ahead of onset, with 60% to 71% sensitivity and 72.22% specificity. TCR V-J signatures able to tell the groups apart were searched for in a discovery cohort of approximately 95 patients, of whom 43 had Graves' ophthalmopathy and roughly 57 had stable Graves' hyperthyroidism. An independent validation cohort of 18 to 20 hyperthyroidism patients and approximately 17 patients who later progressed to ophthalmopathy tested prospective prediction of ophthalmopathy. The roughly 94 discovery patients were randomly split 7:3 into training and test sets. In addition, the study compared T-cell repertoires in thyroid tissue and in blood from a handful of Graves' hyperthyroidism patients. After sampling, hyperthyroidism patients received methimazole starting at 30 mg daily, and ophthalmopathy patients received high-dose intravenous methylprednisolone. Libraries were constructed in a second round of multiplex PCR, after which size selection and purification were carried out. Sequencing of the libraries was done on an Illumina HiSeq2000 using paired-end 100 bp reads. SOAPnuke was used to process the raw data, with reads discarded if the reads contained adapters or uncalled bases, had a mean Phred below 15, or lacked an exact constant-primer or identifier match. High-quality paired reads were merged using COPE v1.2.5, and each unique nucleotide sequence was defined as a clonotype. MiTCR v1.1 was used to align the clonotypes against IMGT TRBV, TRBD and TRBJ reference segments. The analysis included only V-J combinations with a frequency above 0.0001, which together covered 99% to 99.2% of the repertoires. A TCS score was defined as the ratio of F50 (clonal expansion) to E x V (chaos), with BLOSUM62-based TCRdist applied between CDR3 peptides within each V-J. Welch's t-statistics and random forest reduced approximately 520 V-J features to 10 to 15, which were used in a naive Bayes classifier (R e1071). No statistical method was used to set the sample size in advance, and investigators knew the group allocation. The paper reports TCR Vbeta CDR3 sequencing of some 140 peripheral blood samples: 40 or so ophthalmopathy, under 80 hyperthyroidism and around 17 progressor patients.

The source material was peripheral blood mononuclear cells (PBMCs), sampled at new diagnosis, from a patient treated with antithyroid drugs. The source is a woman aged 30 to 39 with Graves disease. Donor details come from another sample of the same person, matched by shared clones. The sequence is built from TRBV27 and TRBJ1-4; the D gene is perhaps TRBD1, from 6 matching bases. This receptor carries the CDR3 CACSLVQGGTLFF. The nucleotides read TGTGCCTGCAGTTTGGTACAGGGAGGAACACTGTTTTTT.